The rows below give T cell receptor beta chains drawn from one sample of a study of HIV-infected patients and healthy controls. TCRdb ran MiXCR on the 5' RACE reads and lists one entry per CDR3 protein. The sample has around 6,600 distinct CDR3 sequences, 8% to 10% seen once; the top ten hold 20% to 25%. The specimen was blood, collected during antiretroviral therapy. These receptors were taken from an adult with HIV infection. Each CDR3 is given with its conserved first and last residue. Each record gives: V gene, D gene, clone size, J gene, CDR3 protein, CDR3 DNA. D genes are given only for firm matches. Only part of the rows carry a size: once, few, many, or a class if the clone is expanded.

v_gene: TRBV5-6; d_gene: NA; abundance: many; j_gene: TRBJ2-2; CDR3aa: CASSPGWGHGELFF; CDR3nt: TGTGCCAGCAGCCCTGGGTGGGGGCACGGGGAGCTGTTTTTT
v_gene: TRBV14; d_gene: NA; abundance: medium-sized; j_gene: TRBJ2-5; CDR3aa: CASSQDFSGTLQETQYF; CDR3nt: TGTGCCAGCAGCCAAGATTTTTCCGGGACCCTCCAAGAGACCCAGTACTTC
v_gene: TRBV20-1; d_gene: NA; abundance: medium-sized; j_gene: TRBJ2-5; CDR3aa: CSAGVARETQYF; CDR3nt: TGCAGTGCGGGAGTAGCTCGAGAGACCCAGTACTTC
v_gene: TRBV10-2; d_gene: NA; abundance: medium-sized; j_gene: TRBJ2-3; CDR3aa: CASTPPGTPVDTQYF; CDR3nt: TGCGCCAGCACCCCACCCGGGACGCCAGTGGATACGCAGTATTTT
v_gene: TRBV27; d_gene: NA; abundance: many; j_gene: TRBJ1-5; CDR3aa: CASSFRVGSNQPQHF; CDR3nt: TGTGCCAGCAGTTTCCGGGTTGGTAGCAATCAGCCCCAGCATTTT
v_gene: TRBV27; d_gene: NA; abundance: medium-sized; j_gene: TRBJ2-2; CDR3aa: CASTSNPMGTGELFF; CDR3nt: TGTGCCAGCACCTCCAACCCCATGGGCACCGGGGAGCTGTTTTTT
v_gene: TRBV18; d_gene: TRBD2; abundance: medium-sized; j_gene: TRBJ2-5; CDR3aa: CASSPSTGGRAGETQYF; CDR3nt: TGTGCCAGCTCACCCTCGACCGGCGGGAGGGCCGGAGAGACCCAGTACTTC
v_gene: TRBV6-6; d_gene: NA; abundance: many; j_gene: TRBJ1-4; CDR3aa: CASSYSGNKNEKLFF; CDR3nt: TGTGCCAGCAGTTACTCGGGGAACAAAAATGAAAAACTGTTTTTT
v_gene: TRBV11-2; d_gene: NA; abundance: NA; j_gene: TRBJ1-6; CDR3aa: CASSLGGGGTSLHF; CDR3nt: TGTGCCAGCAGCTTAGGCGGGGGCGGGACGAGCCTCCACTTT
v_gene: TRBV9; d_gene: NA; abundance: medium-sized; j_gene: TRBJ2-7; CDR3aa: CASSAHRLDYEQYF; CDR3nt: TGTGCCAGCAGCGCCCACCGGTTGGACTACGAGCAGTACTTC
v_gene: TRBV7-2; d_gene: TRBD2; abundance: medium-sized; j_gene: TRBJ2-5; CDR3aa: CASSFAVLAEETQYF; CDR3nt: TGTGCCAGCAGCTTCGCCGTACTAGCGGAAGAGACCCAGTACTTC
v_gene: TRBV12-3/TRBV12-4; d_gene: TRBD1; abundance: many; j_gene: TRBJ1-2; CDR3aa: CASSLGGTAIAYGYTF; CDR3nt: TGTGCCAGCAGTTTGGGAGGGACAGCAATCGCCTATGGCTACACCTTC
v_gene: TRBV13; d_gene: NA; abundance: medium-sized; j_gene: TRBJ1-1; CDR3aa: CASSYLDTEAFF; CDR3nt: TGTGCCAGCAGCTACTTAGACACTGAAGCTTTCTTT
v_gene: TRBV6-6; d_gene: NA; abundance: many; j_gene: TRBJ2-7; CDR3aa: CASEGGQLEQYF; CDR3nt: TGTGCCAGCGAGGGAGGACAGTTGGAGCAGTACTTC
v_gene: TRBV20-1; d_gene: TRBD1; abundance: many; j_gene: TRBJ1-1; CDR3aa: CSASPPTGVSQAFF; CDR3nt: TGCAGTGCTAGCCCCCCGACAGGGGTGAGTCAAGCTTTCTTT
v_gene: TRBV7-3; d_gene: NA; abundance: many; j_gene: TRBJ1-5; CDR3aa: CASTPLGGDQPQHF; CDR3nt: TGTGCCAGCACCCCCCTTGGGGGGGATCAGCCCCAGCATTTT
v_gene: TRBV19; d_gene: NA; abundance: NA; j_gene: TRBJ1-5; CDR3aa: CASSFGGYSNQPQHF; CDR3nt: TGTGCCAGTAGTTTCGGCGGTTATAGCAATCAGCCCCAGCATTTT
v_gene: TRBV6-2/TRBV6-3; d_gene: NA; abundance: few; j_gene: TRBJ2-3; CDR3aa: CASSYPPGAITYTQYF; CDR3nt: TGTGCCAGCAGTTACCCTCCGGGAGCGATCACATATACGCAGTATTTT
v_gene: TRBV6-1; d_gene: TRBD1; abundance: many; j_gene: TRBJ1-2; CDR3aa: CASALWRAGGDYGYTF; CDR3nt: TGTGCCAGCGCCTTGTGGCGGGCAGGGGGAGACTATGGCTACACCTTC
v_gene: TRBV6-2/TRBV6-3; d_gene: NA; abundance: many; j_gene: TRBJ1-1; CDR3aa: CASSYNRQDTEAFF; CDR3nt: TGTGCCAGCAGTTACAACAGACAGGACACTGAAGCTTTCTTT
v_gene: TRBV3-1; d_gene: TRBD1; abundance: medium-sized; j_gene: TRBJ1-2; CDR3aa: CASSLPGQGDDYGYTF; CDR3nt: TGTGCCAGCAGCCTTCCGGGACAGGGGGACGACTATGGCTACACCTTC
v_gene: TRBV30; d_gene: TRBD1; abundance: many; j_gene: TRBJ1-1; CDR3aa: CAWSREGAMGMNTEAFF; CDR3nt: TGTGCCTGGAGTAGGGAGGGGGCTATGGGGATGAACACTGAAGCTTTCTTT
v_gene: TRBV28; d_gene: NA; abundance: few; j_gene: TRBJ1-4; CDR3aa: CASHPLWESEKLFF; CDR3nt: TGTGCCAGCCACCCTCTCTGGGAGAGTGAAAAACTGTTTTTT
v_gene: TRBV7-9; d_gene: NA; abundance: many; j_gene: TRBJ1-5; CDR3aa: CASRQKGPNQPQHF; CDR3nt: TGTGCCAGCAGGCAGAAGGGGCCAAATCAGCCCCAGCATTTT
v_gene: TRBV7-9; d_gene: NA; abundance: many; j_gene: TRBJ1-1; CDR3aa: CASSLRSQGNTEAFF; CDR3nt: TGTGCCAGCAGCTTACGGAGTCAGGGGAACACTGAAGCTTTCTTT
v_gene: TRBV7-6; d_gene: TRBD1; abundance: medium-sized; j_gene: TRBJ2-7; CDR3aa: CASSRPEQGPSSYEQYF; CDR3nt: TGTGCCAGCAGCCGGCCCGAACAGGGGCCGAGCTCCTACGAGCAGTACTTC
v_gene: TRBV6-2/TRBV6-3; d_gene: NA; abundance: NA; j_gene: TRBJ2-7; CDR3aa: CASSRVPGPQPFEQYF; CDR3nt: TGTGCCAGCAGCCGCGTTCCCGGGCCACAGCCATTCGAGCAGTACTTC
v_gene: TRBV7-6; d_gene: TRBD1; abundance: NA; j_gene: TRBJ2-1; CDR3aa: CASSERTGGSYNEQFF; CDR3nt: TGTGCCAGCAGCGAGCGGACAGGGGGCTCCTACAATGAGCAGTTCTTC
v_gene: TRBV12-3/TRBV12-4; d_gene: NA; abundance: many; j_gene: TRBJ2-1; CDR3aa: CASSQKTVQFF; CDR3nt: TGTGCCAGCAGCCAGAAGACAGTCCAGTTCTTC
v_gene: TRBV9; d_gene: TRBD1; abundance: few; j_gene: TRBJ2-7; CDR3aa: CASSPLAGQGAYEQYF; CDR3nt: TGTGCCAGCAGCCCCCTTGCGGGACAGGGGGCGTACGAGCAGTACTTC
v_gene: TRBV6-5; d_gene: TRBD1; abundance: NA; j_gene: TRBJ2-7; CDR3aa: CASSSGTGVGEQYF; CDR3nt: TGTGCCAGCAGTTCCGGGACAGGGGTCGGCGAGCAGTACTTC
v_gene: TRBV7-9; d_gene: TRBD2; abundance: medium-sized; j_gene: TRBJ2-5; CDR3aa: CASSLATTRGAEETQYF; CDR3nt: TGTGCCAGCAGCTTAGCAACTACGCGGGGGGCTGAAGAGACCCAGTACTTC
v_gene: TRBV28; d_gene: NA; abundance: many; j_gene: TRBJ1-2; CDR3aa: CASSTGTYGYTF; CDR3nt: TGTGCCAGCAGTACGGGGACCTATGGCTACACCTTC
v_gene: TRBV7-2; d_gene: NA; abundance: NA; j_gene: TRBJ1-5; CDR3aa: CASSFLQGGQPQHF; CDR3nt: TGTGCCAGCAGCTTCCTCCAGGGCGGGCAGCCCCAGCATTTT
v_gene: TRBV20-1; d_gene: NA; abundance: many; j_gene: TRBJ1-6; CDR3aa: CSAREHSANSPLHF; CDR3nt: TGCAGTGCTAGAGAACACTCAGCAAATTCACCCCTCCACTTT
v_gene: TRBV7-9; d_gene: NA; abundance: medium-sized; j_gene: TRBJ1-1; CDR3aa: CASSLRLRTVNTEAFF; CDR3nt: TGTGCCAGCAGCTTACGGCTGCGGACCGTGAACACTGAAGCTTTCTTT
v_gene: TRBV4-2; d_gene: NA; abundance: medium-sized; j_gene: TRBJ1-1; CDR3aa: CASSRGTSVAEAFF; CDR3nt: TGTGCCAGCAGTCGCGGGACCTCGGTGGCTGAAGCTTTCTTT
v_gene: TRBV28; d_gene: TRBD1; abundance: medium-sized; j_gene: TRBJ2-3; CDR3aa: CASSSTGGRSTDTQYF; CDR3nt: TGTGCCAGCAGTTCTACAGGGGGACGGAGCACAGATACGCAGTATTTT
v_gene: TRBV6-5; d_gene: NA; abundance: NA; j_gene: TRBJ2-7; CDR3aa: CASSSVYYEQYF; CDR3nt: TGTGCCAGCAGTTCAGTCTACTACGAGCAGTACTTC
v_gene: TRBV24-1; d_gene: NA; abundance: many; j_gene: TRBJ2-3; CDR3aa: CATSDEPGTHQRDTQYF; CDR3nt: TGTGCCACCAGTGATGAGCCCGGGACACACCAAAGAGATACGCAGTATTTT
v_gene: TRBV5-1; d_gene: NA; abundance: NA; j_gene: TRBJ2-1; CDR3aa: CASRWTKGEQFF; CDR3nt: TGCGCCAGCCGATGGACTAAAGGGGAGCAGTTCTTC
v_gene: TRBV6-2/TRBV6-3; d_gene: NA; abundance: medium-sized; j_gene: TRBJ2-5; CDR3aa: CASSYSTTSQGTQYF; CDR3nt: TGTGCCAGCAGTTACTCGACTACGTCCCAAGGGACCCAGTACTTC
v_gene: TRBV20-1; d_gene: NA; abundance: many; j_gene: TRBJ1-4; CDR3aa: CSARVAVRPVREKLFF; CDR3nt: TGCAGTGCTAGAGTTGCGGTCAGACCGGTGAGGGAAAAACTGTTTTTT
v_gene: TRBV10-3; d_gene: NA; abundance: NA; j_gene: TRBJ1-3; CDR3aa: CAISSTDGTGNTIYF; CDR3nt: TGTGCCATCAGTTCCACGGACGGAACTGGAAACACCATATATTTT
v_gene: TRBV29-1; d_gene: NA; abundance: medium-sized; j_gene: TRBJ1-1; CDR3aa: CSGVEPKGSTEAFF; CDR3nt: TGCAGCGGCGTTGAACCCAAAGGGTCGACTGAAGCTTTCTTT
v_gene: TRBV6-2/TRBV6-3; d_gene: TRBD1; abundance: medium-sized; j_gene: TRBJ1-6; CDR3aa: CASSAAGGGSPLHF; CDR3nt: TGTGCCAGCAGCGCCGCAGGGGGAGGTTCACCCCTCCACTTT
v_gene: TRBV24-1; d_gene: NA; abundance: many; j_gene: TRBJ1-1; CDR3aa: CATSDRVGTEAFF; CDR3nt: TGTGCCACCAGTGACAGGGTCGGCACTGAAGCTTTCTTT
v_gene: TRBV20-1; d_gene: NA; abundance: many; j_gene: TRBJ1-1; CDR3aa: CSAPPPGANTEAFF; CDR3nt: TGCAGCGCCCCCCCCCCAGGGGCGAACACTGAAGCTTTCTTT
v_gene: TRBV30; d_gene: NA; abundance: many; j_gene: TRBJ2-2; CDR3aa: CAWSAGRLNTGELFF; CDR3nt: TGTGCCTGGAGTGCGGGACGGCTGAACACCGGGGAGCTGTTTTTT
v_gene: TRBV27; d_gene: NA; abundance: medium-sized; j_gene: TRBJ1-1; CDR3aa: CASSPDMSASAFF; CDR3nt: TGTGCCAGCAGCCCAGACATGTCAGCTAGTGCTTTCTTT
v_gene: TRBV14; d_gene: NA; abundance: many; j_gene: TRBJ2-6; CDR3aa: CASSQLQGPLVLTF; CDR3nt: TGTGCCAGCAGCCAATTACAGGGCCCACTCGTCCTGACTTTC
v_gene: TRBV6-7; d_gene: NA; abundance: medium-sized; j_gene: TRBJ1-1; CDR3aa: CASSYIAVNTEAFF; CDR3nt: TGTGCCAGCAGTTACATTGCAGTGAACACTGAAGCTTTCTTT
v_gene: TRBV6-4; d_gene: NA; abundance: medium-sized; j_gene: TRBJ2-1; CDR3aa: CASSDGQGPQNEQFF; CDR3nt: TGTGCCAGCAGTGACGGGCAGGGTCCCCAGAATGAGCAGTTCTTC
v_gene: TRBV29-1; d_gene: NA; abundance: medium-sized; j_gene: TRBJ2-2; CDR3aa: CSVGWAGELFF; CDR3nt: TGCAGCGTTGGCTGGGCCGGGGAGCTGTTTTTT
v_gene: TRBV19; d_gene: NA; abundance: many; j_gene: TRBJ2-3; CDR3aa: CASSSRGARGDTQYF; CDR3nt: TGTGCCAGTAGTTCGAGGGGGGCCAGGGGAGATACGCAGTATTTT
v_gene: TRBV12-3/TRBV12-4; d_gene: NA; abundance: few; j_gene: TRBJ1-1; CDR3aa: CASSKQVNTEAFF; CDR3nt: TGTGCCAGCAGTAAGCAGGTGAACACTGAAGCTTTCTTT